This is a list of T cell receptor beta chains from one sample in a study of T cell repertoires in cytomegalovirus infection. From the reads, TCRdb called clonotypes with MiXCR, one entry per CDR3 protein. The repertoire holds 370,000 or so distinct CDR3 sequences, with roughly 34% as singletons. These receptors have no known antigen. The sequences come from cultured PBMCs, collected from culture after CMV antigen stimulation. Source of these receptors: a human donor in good health (CMV status not recorded). Some clones in this sample may be carry-over from other donors' samples. Each CDR3 is given without its conserved first and last residue. The order of the fields is V gene, CDR3 protein.

V gene: TRBV29-1; CDR3 protein: SVISGRSYNEQF
V gene: TRBV7-2; CDR3 protein: ASSLALGKETQY
V gene: TRBV9; CDR3 protein: ASSVQQGRGSNEQF
V gene: TRBV25-1; CDR3 protein: ASSEGSNYGYT
V gene: TRBV7-2; CDR3 protein: ASSAKDRGRENSPLH
V gene: TRBV28; CDR3 protein: ASTRARTGGTNTIY
V gene: TRBV11-2; CDR3 protein: ASSTRGTTYEQY
V gene: TRBV5-4; CDR3 protein: ASSSPTSFNEQF
V gene: TRBV20-1; CDR3 protein: SARRGLDQPQH
V gene: TRBV24-1; CDR3 protein: ATSVRSGRAGEQF
V gene: TRBV28; CDR3 protein: ASSSGTVKSNEQF
V gene: TRBV6-2/TRBV6-3; CDR3 protein: ASSPGVYTEAF
V gene: TRBV12-3/TRBV12-4; CDR3 protein: ASSQQVPGLVMDTGELF
V gene: TRBV11-2; CDR3 protein: ASSFGTGEETQY
V gene: TRBV7-9; CDR3 protein: ASSSPAGTGLNEQF
V gene: TRBV12-3/TRBV12-4; CDR3 protein: ASSFLRYNEQF
V gene: TRBV6-2/TRBV6-3; CDR3 protein: ASSSLAGGHEQF
V gene: TRBV5-6; CDR3 protein: ASSLLGQGNQETQY
V gene: TRBV6-5; CDR3 protein: ASSYSRPGGYSNQPQH
V gene: TRBV7-2; CDR3 protein: ASNRDSHQETQY
V gene: TRBV20-1; CDR3 protein: SASGTSGRAETQY
V gene: TRBV7-8; CDR3 protein: ASSYTGSGANVLT
V gene: TRBV7-9; CDR3 protein: ASSRYRGQETQY
V gene: TRBV27; CDR3 protein: ASSLSPLAFGEQY
V gene: TRBV7-2; CDR3 protein: ASSLTWRTEAF
V gene: TRBV4-1; CDR3 protein: ASSQGQWPPGSPLH
V gene: TRBV27; CDR3 protein: ASTIGSGIGNTQY
V gene: TRBV5-6; CDR3 protein: ASSPGSTNEKLF
V gene: TRBV12-3/TRBV12-4; CDR3 protein: ASTPEAVNEQF
V gene: TRBV6-1; CDR3 protein: ASSRGRDRALNEQF
V gene: TRBV20-1; CDR3 protein: SAPAGRDRADTQY
V gene: TRBV7-8; CDR3 protein: ASSNSVADTQY
V gene: TRBV7-2; CDR3 protein: ASSGTVQETQY
V gene: TRBV3-1; CDR3 protein: ASSQWQDGNTIY
V gene: TRBV29-1; CDR3 protein: SVGSEGAGNEQF
V gene: TRBV6-2/TRBV6-3; CDR3 protein: ASNQGTSVSYEQY
V gene: TRBV7-2; CDR3 protein: ASTGGGASGTSYEQY
V gene: TRBV7-4; CDR3 protein: ASSLAGTTEAF
V gene: TRBV20-1; CDR3 protein: SASVVAGTDTQY
V gene: TRBV27; CDR3 protein: ASSLDGDQETQY
V gene: TRBV6-8; CDR3 protein: ASRLVAGDAYEQF
V gene: TRBV19; CDR3 protein: ASSVGQGADTQY
V gene: TRBV7-9; CDR3 protein: ASSFQQPYGYT
V gene: TRBV20-1; CDR3 protein: SAYGTGETQY
V gene: TRBV28; CDR3 protein: ASSPVGQGLETQY
V gene: TRBV19; CDR3 protein: ASSIGNPGNEQF
V gene: TRBV20-1; CDR3 protein: SATSNYYGYT